These 23 T cell receptor beta chains were all obtained from the same sample, sequenced in a study of blood T cells in healthy people across ages. It was with a sample-barcoded 5' primer and a J-beta primer mix that a second PCR of about 6 to 11 cycles was run. TCRdb passed the 5' RACE reads through MiXCR, listing each CDR3 protein once. Of roughly 900,000 distinct CDR3 sequences listed, around 48% are singletons. Sequences were obtained from blood. The receptor source for this set is a man younger than 40 in good health.

The rearrangement links TRBV28 to TRBJ1-4; 7 positions match TRBD1. Germline V lookup: CDR1 MDHEN, CDR2 SYDVKM. The CDR3 is made up of 14 amino acids. V lost 2 bases, J lost 7 bases, and 4 bases stayed unmatched. The CDR3 spells CASSLEGAREKLFF. CDR3 in DNA: TGTGCCAGCAGTTTAGAGGGGGCGCGTGAAAAACTGTTTTTT.

This clonotype was detected only a few times. This chain joins TRBV20-1 and TRBJ2-7, with TRBD2 matching over 7 bases. The germline V gene encodes CDR1 DFQATT and CDR2 SNEGSKA (reference sequence). The CDR3 has 13 amino acids. Trimming cost V 1 base and J 6 bases; bases outside gene matches: 6. This CDR3 is CSARVAGEVEQYF. In DNA form, the CDR3 reads TGCAGTGCTAGAGTTGCGGGGGAGGTCGAGCAGTACTTC.

The count of this clonotype is one. A much larger clonotype is one base distant, so this may be a read error. The CDR3 DNA follows: TGTGCCAGCAGCCAAGATTCGTCCGGGACAGGGGGAAACATTCAGTACTTC. Translated: CASSQDSSGTGGNIQYF. This chain links TRBV4-2 with TRBJ2-7, with 11 bases fitting TRBD1. The DNA end is more similar to TRBJ2-4, so the J call may be wrong. The CDR3 has 17 residues. Germline CDR1 and CDR2: LGHNA and YNFKEQ.

The rearrangement joins TRBV28 to TRBJ2-1; 7 nucleotides match TRBD2. The CDR3 totals 17 residues. Germline V gene lookup returns CDR1 MDHEN and CDR2 SYDVKM. Trimming cost V 3 bases and J 2 bases; bases outside gene matches: 10. The CDR3 DNA follows: TGTGCCAGCAGTTTGCGTAGCGGACTAGTCACCTACAATGAGCAGTTCTTC. This sequence encodes CASSLRSGLVTYNEQFF.

J is TRBJ2-3 and V is TRBV5-1; a weak D match, TRBD1 (6 bases). Between the trimmed V and J ends, which lost 3 bases and 2 bases, there was a span of 16 bases. The CDR3 is 16 residues long. Germline values: CDR1 SGHRS, CDR2 YFSETQ. The CDR3 DNA reads TGCGCCAGCAGCTGGGACCGGGACAAACCCACAGATACGCAGTATTTT. Translation: CASSWDRDKPTDTQYF.

V usage is TRBV4-1 and J usage is TRBJ2-7, with D tentatively TRBD1 (6 bases). Germline CDR1 reads MGHRA; CDR2 reads YSYEKL. The CDR3 loop spans 17 amino acids. V was cut by 1 base and J by 0 bases, with 16 bases left in between. The DNA of the CDR3 is TGCGCCAGCAGCCAAGGGGTTCCTACAGGGCGCTCCTACGAGCAGTACTTC. Its protein is CASSQGVPTGRSYEQYF.

This clonotype was counted ten times or more. CDR3 DNA sequence: TGTGCCAGCAGTTTAGGCGGTTACTCCTACGAGCAGTACTTC. Its translation: CASSLGGYSYEQYF. The chain links TRBV27 to TRBJ2-7; D remains unclear. The V gene lost 2 bases and the J gene lost 0 bases, with 8 bases spanning the gap. The CDR3 is made up of 14 amino acids. Per the germline V gene, CDR1 is MNHEY and CDR2 is SMNVEV (reference sequence).

The chain couples TRBV5-1 to TRBJ1-4; TRBD1 aligns across 8 bases. Germline CDR1 SGHRS, CDR2 YFSETQ. The CDR3 contains 14 residues. V dropped 4 bases and J dropped 5; count of bases not matched to a gene: 4. This CDR3 is CASSQGQENEKLFF. The CDR3 coding sequence is TGCGCCAGCAGCCAGGGACAGGAAAATGAAAAACTGTTTTTT.

This clonotype was seen only a few times. The gene calls are TRBV2 and TRBJ2-5; perhaps D is TRBD1 or TRBD2 (5 bases each). The germline V and J ends were trimmed by 2 bases and 6 bases, with 13 bases remaining between them. Per germline, CDR1 SNHLY and CDR2 FYNNEI. The CDR3 runs to 14 residues. CDR3 sequence (DNA): TGTGCCAGCAGTGAATCGGGGCCCGGGAAGACCCAGTACTTC. Encoded protein: CASSESGPGKTQYF. Full variable domain (missing parts from reference TRBV2 and TRBJ2-5): EPEVTQTPSHQVTQMGQEVILRCVPISNHLYFYWYRQILGQKVEFLVSFYNNEISEKSEIFDDQFSVERPDGSNFTLKIRSTKLEDSAMYFCASSESGPGKTQYFGPGTRLLVL.

Remarks on this clonotype: At one boundary the junction diverges from the germline segment, which might be a read error. V gene TRBV12-3 or TRBV12-4 combines with J gene TRBJ1-2; TRBD1 is a possible D gene (6 bases). The CDR3 has 13 residues. CDR3 loop: CVSTPTGGHGYTF. CDR3 nucleotides: TGTGTCAGCACCCCTACGGGGGGGCATGGCTACACCTTC.

This chain joins TRBV4-1 and TRBJ2-3, with TRBD2 identical over 12 bases. Germline lookup yields CDR1 MGHRA and CDR2 YSYEKL. The CDR3 is 20 amino acids. V trimming: 3 bases; J trimming: 6 bases; junction bases outside the gene matches: 19. The CDR3 protein is CASSHDFWTGLAGLADTQYF. The CDR3 DNA reads as TGCGCCAGCAGCCATGATTTCTGGACCGGACTAGCGGGGTTAGCGGATACGCAGTATTTT.

This clonotype was detected a few times. This chain uses TRBV25-1 with TRBJ2-6; the match to TRBD1 covers 7 bases. The CDR3 runs 18 residues. The ends lost 1 base at V and 2 bases at J; junction bases unmatched: 8. Germline V CDR1 and CDR2: MGHDK, SYGVNS. The CDR3 DNA is TGTGCCAGCAGTGAATCCGGGACAGTGGGCGCTGGGGCCAACGTCCTGACTTTC. It specifies CASSESGTVGAGANVLTF.

This rearrangement joins TRBV6-2 or TRBV6-3 to TRBJ1-2, with 7 nucleotides matching TRBD1. V lost 6 bases to trimming and J lost 8 bases; unmatched junction nucleotides: 12. There are 14 residues in the CDR3. Germline-derived CDR1 and CDR2 are MNHEY and SVGEGT. The CDR3 region has the DNA TGTGCCAGCAGCCGTTCCGGACAGGCCGAGGGCTACACCTTC. It codes for CASSRSGQAEGYTF.

The chain uses TRBV9 and TRBJ2-3; D remains unclear. CDR3 length equals 14 residues. The V end lost 0 bases, the J end lost 4 bases, and 9 bases lay between the germline ends. Looked up from germline, CDR1 is SGDLS and CDR2 is YYNGEE. The CDR3 region has the DNA TGTGCCAGCAGCGTAGATACCACCGCAGATACGCAGTATTTT. It yields the protein CASSVDTTADTQYF.

As concerns this clonotype: The germline gene is not matched at one end of the junction; a read error may be the cause. The chain links TRBV2 to TRBJ2-7; 8 bases are shared with TRBD1. Per germline, CDR1 SNHLY and CDR2 FYNNEI. There are 14 residues in the CDR3. This CDR3 is CASSVGQGSSEQYF. The CDR3 nucleotides read TGTGCCAGCAGTGTAGGACAGGGTTCCTCCGAGCAGTACTTC.

This chain uses TRBV10-3 with TRBJ2-2; perhaps TRBD1 as D (5 bases). Trimming shortened V by 3 bases and J by 5 bases, and 10 bases separated the two germline ends. Per the germline V gene, CDR1 is ENHRY and CDR2 is SYGVKD. The CDR3 extends over 14 amino acids. For the CDR3, the DNA is TGTGCCATCAGTGAAGGGGTCTATACCGGGGAGCTGTTTTTT. Translating it yields CAISEGVYTGELFF.

About this clonotype itself: A junction boundary mismatches the germline segment, possibly from a read error. The chain employs TRBV13 and TRBJ1-1; tentatively, D is TRBD1 (6 bases). The CDR3 extends over 14 amino acids. Germline V gives CDR1 PRHDT, CDR2 FYEKMQ (reference sequence). The CDR3 DNA sequence: TGTGCCAGCAGCTTTCGGAGGGGGAACTCTGAAGCTTTCTTT. It translates to CASSFRRGNSEAFF.

The chain couples TRBV5-4 to TRBJ2-1; 7 nucleotides line up with TRBD2. CDR1 and CDR2 (germline): SGHNT, YYREEE (reference sequence). The CDR3 totals 17 residues. Trimming removed 3 bases from V and 1 base from J; junction bases left unmatched: 10. CDR3 protein: CASSSGGSGVSYNEQFF. CDR3 DNA: TGTGCCAGCAGCTCCGGAGGCAGCGGGGTGTCCTACAATGAGCAGTTCTTC.

This clonotype was seen more than once but under ten times. The chain employs TRBV4-1 and TRBJ1-2; tentative D call: TRBD1 (5 bases). The CDR3 consists of 17 residues. CDR1 MGHRA and CDR2 YSYEKL come from the germline V gene. V lost 4 bases and J lost 0, with 18 bases in between. CDR3 sequence: CASSPPPGRGANYGYTF. For the CDR3, the DNA is TGCGCCAGCAGCCCTCCCCCAGGGAGGGGAGCTAACTATGGCTACACCTTC.

This clonotype has a count of ten or more. The gene calls are TRBV6-1 and TRBJ2-3; D remains unclear. Germline lookup yields CDR1 MNHNS and CDR2 SASEGT. V lost 6 bases and J 3 bases, leaving 16 bases between the germline ends. The CDR3 extends over 15 amino acids. CDR3 sequence (DNA): TGTGCCAGCAGCCAGAGACGGCCCGGGACAGATACGCAGTATTTT. It encodes CASSQRRPGTDTQYF.

This chain joins TRBV12-3 or TRBV12-4 and TRBJ1-1; weak D call: TRBD1 (5 bases). The CDR3 sequence is 12 residues long. V was cut by 6 bases and J by 12 bases, with 17 bases left in between. This chain's CDR3 is CASSQDIRGTFF. CDR3 in DNA: TGTGCCAGCAGCCAGGACATCCGAGGTACTTTCTTT.

This clonotype was counted between two and nine times. The rearrangement joins TRBV27 to TRBJ2-1; 7 nucleotides align to TRBD1. The CDR3 extends over 16 amino acids. Losses at the gene ends were 5 bases for V and 6 bases for J; bases not matched to a gene: 13. Germline V lookup: CDR1 MNHEY, CDR2 SMNVEV (reference sequence). The CDR3, as DNA: TGTGCCAGCAGTCCCTCGACAGGGTTGGGGATCAATGAGCAGTTCTTC. This encodes CASSPSTGLGINEQFF.

This clonotype has only a few counts. J is TRBJ2-7 and V is TRBV27; D perhaps matches TRBD2 (6 bases). Germline V gene sequence: CDR1 MNHEY, CDR2 SMNVEV (reference sequence). The CDR3 covers 14 residues. Trimming stripped 3 bases from V and 4 bases from J, with 13 bases between. CDR3 nucleotides: TGTGCCAGCAGTTTTCGTCCAGGGACTTACGAGCAGTACTTC. Residues: CASSFRPGTYEQYF.